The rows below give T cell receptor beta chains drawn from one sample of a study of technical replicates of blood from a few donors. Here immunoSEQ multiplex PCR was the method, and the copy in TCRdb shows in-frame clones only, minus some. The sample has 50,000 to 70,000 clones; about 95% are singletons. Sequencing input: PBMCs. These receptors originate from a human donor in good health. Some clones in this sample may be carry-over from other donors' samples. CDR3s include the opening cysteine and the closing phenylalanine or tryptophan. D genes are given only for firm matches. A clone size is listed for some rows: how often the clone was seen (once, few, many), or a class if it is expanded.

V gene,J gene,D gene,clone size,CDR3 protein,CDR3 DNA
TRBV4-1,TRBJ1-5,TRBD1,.,CASSQKTGSNQPQHF,TGCGCCAGCAGCCAAAAGACAGGGAGCAATCAGCCCCAGCATTTT
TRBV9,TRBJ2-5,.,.,CASSVVAGSRETQYF,TGTGCCAGCAGCGTAGTGGCAGGGTCCAGAGAGACCCAGTACTTC
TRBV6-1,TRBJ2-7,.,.,CASSWAEQYF,TGTGCCAGCAGTTGGGCGGAGCAGTACTTC
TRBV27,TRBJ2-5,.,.,CASGEVAGQETQYF,TGTGCCAGCGGGGAGGTAGCCGGCCAAGAGACCCAGTACTTC
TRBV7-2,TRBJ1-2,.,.,CASSSNYLYGYTF,TGTGCCAGCAGCTCAAACTACCTTTATGGCTACACCTTC
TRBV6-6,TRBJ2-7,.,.,CASRPDQRQLYEQYF,TGTGCCAGCAGGCCTGACCAGCGGCAACTCTACGAGCAGTACTTC
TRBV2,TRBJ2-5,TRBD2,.,CASRGIAGLGETQYF,TGTGCCAGCAGGGGTATAGCGGGGTTGGGGGAGACCCAGTACTTC
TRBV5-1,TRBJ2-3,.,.,CASSFQGSSDTQYF,TGCGCCAGCAGCTTCCAGGGTAGCTCAGATACGCAGTATTTT
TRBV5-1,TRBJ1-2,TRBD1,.,CASSFSGTESHYGYTF,TGCGCCAGCAGCTTCTCCGGGACAGAGTCCCACTATGGCTACACCTTC
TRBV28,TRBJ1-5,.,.,CASQFVEGPSQPQHF,TGTGCCAGCCAGTTTGTGGAGGGGCCGAGTCAGCCCCAGCATTTT
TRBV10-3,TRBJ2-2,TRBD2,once,CAISGTSGGMNTGELFF,TGTGCCATCAGTGGGACTAGCGGGGGGATGAACACCGGGGAGCTGTTTTTT
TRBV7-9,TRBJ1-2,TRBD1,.,CASSSTGAGYGYTF,TGTGCCAGCAGCTCTACAGGGGCGGGCTATGGCTACACCTTC
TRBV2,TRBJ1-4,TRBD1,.,CASRGADRTTEKLFF,TGTGCCAGCAGGGGGGCGGACAGGACGACGGAAAAACTGTTTTTT
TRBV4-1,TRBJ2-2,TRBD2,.,CASRRLAGVGGELFF,TGCGCCAGCAGGAGACTAGCGGGGGTTGGCGGGGAGCTGTTTTTT
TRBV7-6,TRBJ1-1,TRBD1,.,CASSTEGYRGLTEAFF,TGTGCCAGCAGCACAGAAGGCTACAGGGGATTGACTGAAGCTTTCTTT
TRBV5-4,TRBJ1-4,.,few,CASSLLAGGANEKLFF,TGTGCCAGCAGCCTTCTTGCTGGGGGGGCTAATGAAAAACTGTTTTTT
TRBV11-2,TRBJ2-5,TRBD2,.,CASSLAGLAGPQETQYF,TGTGCCAGCAGCTTAGCCGGACTAGCGGGTCCACAAGAGACCCAGTACTTC
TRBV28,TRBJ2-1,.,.,CASRLEDEQFF,TGTGCCAGCAGGCTAGAGGATGAGCAGTTCTTC
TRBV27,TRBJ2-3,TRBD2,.,CASSSRTSGSTDTQYF,TGTGCCAGCAGTTCGCGGACTAGCGGGAGTACAGATACGCAGTATTTT
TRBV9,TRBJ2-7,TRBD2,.,CASSVEPAGVYEQYF,TGTGCCAGCAGCGTAGAGCCAGCGGGGGTCTACGAGCAGTACTTC
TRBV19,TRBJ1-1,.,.,CASSYATGERTEAFF,TGTGCCAGTAGCTACGCGACAGGAGAACGAACTGAAGCTTTCTTT
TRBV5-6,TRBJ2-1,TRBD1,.,CASSYWTGGSYNEQFF,TGTGCCAGCAGCTATTGGACAGGGGGCTCCTACAATGAGCAGTTCTTC
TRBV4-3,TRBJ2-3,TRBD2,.,CASSQVGTSGSSTDTQYF,TGCGCCAGCAGCCAGGTGGGGACTAGCGGGAGTAGCACAGATACGCAGTATTTT
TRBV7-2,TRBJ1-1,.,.,CASSSTRDTEAFF,TGTGCCAGCAGCTCTACTCGGGACACTGAAGCTTTCTTT
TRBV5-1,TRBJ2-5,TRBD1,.,CASSVGQGRVETQYF,TGCGCCAGCAGCGTCGGACAGGGCCGAGTGGAGACCCAGTACTTC
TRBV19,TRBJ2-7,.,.,CASRKYNGGPYEQYF,TGTGCCAGTAGGAAATATAACGGGGGGCCCTACGAGCAGTACTTC
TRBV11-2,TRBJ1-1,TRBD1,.,CASSHGWGQGLRNTEAFF,TGTGCCAGCAGCCACGGCTGGGGACAGGGCTTAAGGAACACTGAAGCTTTCTTT
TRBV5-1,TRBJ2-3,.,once,CASSLPQGSTDTQYF,TGCGCCAGCAGCTTGCCCCAGGGCAGCACAGATACGCAGTATTTT